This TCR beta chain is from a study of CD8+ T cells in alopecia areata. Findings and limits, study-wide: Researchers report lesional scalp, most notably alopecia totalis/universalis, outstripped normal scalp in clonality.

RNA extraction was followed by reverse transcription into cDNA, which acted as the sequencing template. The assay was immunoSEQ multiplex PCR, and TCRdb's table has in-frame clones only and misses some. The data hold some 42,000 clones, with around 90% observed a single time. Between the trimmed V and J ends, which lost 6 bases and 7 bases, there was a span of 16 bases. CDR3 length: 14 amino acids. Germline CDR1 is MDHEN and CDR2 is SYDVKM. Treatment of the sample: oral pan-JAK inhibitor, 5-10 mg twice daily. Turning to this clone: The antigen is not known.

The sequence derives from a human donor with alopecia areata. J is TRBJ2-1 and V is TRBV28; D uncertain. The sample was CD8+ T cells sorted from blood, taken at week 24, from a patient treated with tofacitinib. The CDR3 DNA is TGTGCCAGCAGCCGCGGCCCAAGGGTGAATGAGCAGTTCTTC. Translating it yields CASSRGPRVNEQFF.